Below, 19 T cell receptor beta chains from the same sample are listed, as sequenced in a study of early T cells in non-severe SARS-CoV-2 infection. TCRdb independently ran MiXCR on the 5' RACE reads; one entry per CDR3 protein. The data show tens of thousands of distinct CDR3 sequences, around 13% seen once. Sequenced: whole blood. The receptor source for this set is an adult who was a healthcare worker with PCR-confirmed SARS-CoV-2 infection or an uninfected control (not recorded which).

This clonotype was counted ten times or more. The DNA of the CDR3 is TGCGCCAGCAGCTTGGTTGGACCGAATTCACCCCTCCACTTT. It yields the protein CASSLVGPNSPLHF. This chain links TRBV5-1 with TRBJ1-6; no clear D. The CDR3 consists of 14 residues. Germline V lookup: CDR1 SGHRS, CDR2 YFSETQ. Trimming removed 0 bases at V and 7 bases at J, with 8 bases between.

This clonotype has a handful of counts. The chain recombines TRBV6-5 with TRBJ2-1, with 9 bases that match TRBD1. The trim removed 5 bases at V and 8 bases at J, leaving 7 bases unmatched. Germline V gives CDR1 MNHEY, CDR2 SVGAGI. The CDR3 has 14 amino acids. CDR3 sequence: CASSPTDRGYEQFF. As DNA, the CDR3 is TGTGCCAGCAGTCCGACGGACAGGGGCTATGAGCAGTTCTTC.

The genes are TRBV6-2 or TRBV6-3 and TRBJ2-1, with 9 bases that match TRBD2. The CDR3 covers 14 residues. Germline V gives CDR1 MNHEY, CDR2 SVGEGT. The V gene end was trimmed by 8 bases and the J gene end by 9 bases; junction bases not matched to a gene: 11. The CDR3 nucleotides read TGTGCCAGCTCCCGAGGGACTAGCAGGGGTGAGCAGTTCTTC. Its translation is CASSRGTSRGEQFF.

This clonotype has ten or more counts. The chain links TRBV29-1 to TRBJ2-7, with 10 nucleotides matching TRBD2. Germline trimming cut 4 bases from V and 9 bases from J; bases unmatched to any gene: 6. Germline CDR1 SQVTM, CDR2 ANQGSEA. This CDR3 contains 12 residues. This chain's CDR3 is CSVVAGGSGQYF. In DNA form, the CDR3 reads TGCAGCGTTGTAGCGGGAGGAAGCGGGCAGTACTTC.

This clonotype was detected ten times or more. This chain links TRBV20-1 with TRBJ1-1; D is possibly TRBD1 (5 bases). In germline, CDR1 is DFQATT, CDR2 SNEGSKA (reference sequence). Trimming took 0 bases from V and 0 from J, leaving 8 bases between them. CDR3 size: 14 residues. The CDR3 DNA reads as TGCAGTGCTAGAGATGACAGAATGAACACTGAAGCTTTCTTT. Protein product: CSARDDRMNTEAFF.

In its sample, this clonotype was seen many times. The genes are TRBV5-4 and TRBJ2-1; D is possibly TRBD2 (6 bases). Trimming pared 4 bases from V and 5 bases from J, leaving 16 bases between. CDR1 and CDR2 from the germline V gene are SGHNT and YYREEE (reference sequence). The length of the CDR3 is 15 residues. Here the CDR3 DNA reads TGTGCCAGCAGCCTCCGGACTAAAATCCACAATGAGCAGTTCTTC. This encodes CASSLRTKIHNEQFF.

This clonotype was seen ten or more times. The chain combines TRBV15 with TRBJ1-1, with TRBD1 as a possible D gene (5 bases). Trimming shortened V by 3 bases and J by 2 bases, and 13 bases separated the two germline ends. Germline assignment: CDR1 LNHNV and CDR2 YYDKDF (reference sequence). CDR3 length: 15 amino acids. The DNA for the CDR3 is TGTGCCACCAGCAGGCCCGGGGGAGCTAACACTGAAGCTTTCTTT. Amino acids: CATSRPGGANTEAFF.

There are a few counts of this clonotype. The CDR3 nucleotides read TGCAGTGCTAGTAGACTAGCCGACTACGAGCAGTACTTC. Translating gives CSASRLADYEQYF. The chain has TRBV20-1 and TRBJ2-7, with 7 bases that match TRBD2. The CDR3 is made up of 13 amino acids. Germline values: CDR1 DFQATT, CDR2 SNEGSKA (reference sequence). V was clipped by 3 bases and J by 3 bases; unmatched bases: 5.

The gene calls are TRBV7-2 and TRBJ2-7; maybe TRBD2 (6 bases). Trimming removed 0 bases at V and 4 bases at J, with 16 bases between. This CDR3 is 16 amino acids long. Germline V gene sequence: CDR1 SGHTA, CDR2 FQGNSA. This CDR3 reads CASSLAMVAVTYEQYF. In nucleotides, the CDR3 is TGTGCCAGCAGCTTAGCTATGGTAGCGGTGACTTACGAGCAGTACTTC.

This clonotype was recorded many times. This chain links TRBV29-1 with TRBJ1-1, with D hard to call. The CDR3 runs to 11 residues. V lost 6 bases to trimming and J lost 7 bases, with 12 bases between them. Germline CDR1 reads SQVTM; CDR2 reads ANQGSEA. CDR3 region: CSVDTRGEAFF. CDR3 bases: TGCAGCGTCGACACACGGGGTGAAGCTTTCTTT.

This clonotype was recorded at least ten times. This chain joins TRBV4-2 and TRBJ1-5; TRBD1 is a possible D gene (5 bases). V was trimmed by 1 base and J by 4 bases, leaving 17 bases between them. The CDR3 sequence is 17 residues long. CDR1 is LGHNA and CDR2 is YNFKEQ in the germline V gene. CDR3 DNA sequence: TGTGCCAGCAGCCAAGCTAACGTAGGGCAGGGAAATCAGCCCCAGCATTTT. Its translation is CASSQANVGQGNQPQHF.

This clonotype has at least ten counts. The chain employs TRBV2 and TRBJ2-7; 8 bases match TRBD1. The J segment lost 0 bases and the V segment lost 6 bases, leaving 4 bases of the junction unmatched. CDR3 length: 14 amino acids. Per the germline V gene, CDR1 is SNHLY and CDR2 is FYNNEI. CDR3: CASSRQGSSYEQYF. The CDR3 coding sequence is TGTGCCAGCAGCCGACAGGGGAGCTCCTACGAGCAGTACTTC.

The V and J genes are TRBV12-3 or TRBV12-4 and TRBJ1-2, with 10 bases matching TRBD1. With V trimmed by 7 bases and J by 5 bases, 4 bases remained unmatched. The CDR3 contains 13 residues. Here the CDR3 DNA reads TGTGCCAGCAACCCGGGACAGGGGTATGGCTACACCTTC. This codes for CASNPGQGYGYTF.

This clonotype was observed many times. V usage is TRBV2 and J usage is TRBJ1-2, with D maybe TRBD1 (6 bases). Per the germline V gene, CDR1 is SNHLY and CDR2 is FYNNEI. Trimming removed 4 bases from V and 4 bases from J, with 16 bases in between. This CDR3 comprises 15 residues. The CDR3 DNA reads as TGTGCCAGCAGTGGACCCTCCCAGGGGTTCTATGGCTACACCTTC. Its translation is CASSGPSQGFYGYTF.

This clonotype was recorded at least ten times. V and J are TRBV7-9 and TRBJ1-2, with unresolved D. This CDR3 spans 11 amino acids. CDR1 and CDR2 from the germline V gene are SEHNR and FQNEAQ (reference sequence). Between the trimmed V and J ends, which lost 9 bases and 2 bases, there was a span of 7 bases. CDR3 protein: CASGENYGYTF. As DNA, the CDR3 is TGTGCCAGTGGGGAGAACTATGGCTACACCTTC.

Ten or more counts support this clonotype. V usage is TRBV11-2 and J usage is TRBJ2-2, with D maybe TRBD2 (5 bases). Trimming took 8 bases from V and 4 from J, leaving 8 bases between them. The CDR3 spans 12 residues. Germline V gives CDR1 SGHAT, CDR2 FQNNGV. The CDR3 loop reads CASVRGTGELFF. DNA for the CDR3: TGTGCCAGCGTACGGGGCACCGGGGAGCTGTTTTTT.

There are many counts of this clonotype. The chain joins TRBV6-6 to TRBJ1-2; 9 bases map to TRBD1. CDR3 length: 14 amino acids. The V and J ends lost 5 bases and 8 bases, in that order; junction bases with no gene match: 9. CDR1 MNHNY and CDR2 SVGAGI come from the germline V gene (reference sequence). The CDR3 loop reads CASSTAQGARGYTF. The CDR3 nucleotides are TGTGCCAGCAGTACCGCACAGGGGGCCAGAGGCTACACCTTC.

This clonotype was detected many times. The chain employs TRBV20-1 and TRBJ1-6; unclear D gene. The CDR3 has 15 residues. Trimming shortened V by 0 bases and J by 6 bases, and 12 bases separated the two germline ends. The germline V gene has CDR1 DFQATT and CDR2 SNEGSKA (reference sequence). This CDR3 reads CSARDNGMGNSPLHF. The CDR3 nucleotides are TGCAGTGCTAGAGATAATGGAATGGGTAATTCACCCCTCCACTTT.

This clonotype appeared many times. This chain links TRBV9 with TRBJ2-5, with no clear D. Germline V gives CDR1 SGDLS, CDR2 YYNGEE. The CDR3 is 15 residues long. V shed 2 bases and J shed 2 bases, with 13 bases lying between them. This CDR3 is CASSVQAEAQETQYF. CDR3 nucleotide sequence: TGTGCCAGCAGCGTTCAGGCAGAAGCTCAAGAGACCCAGTACTTC.